The clone carrying this TCR beta chain ranks as medium-sized. Its antigen is still unknown. J lost 6 bases, V lost 3 bases, and 5 bases had no gene match. The V gene's germline CDR1 is LGHNA and CDR2 YSLEER. The CDR3 sequence is 17 residues long. This sample was taken from a study of CD8 T cells in ankylosing spondylitis. Study-level results: Ankylosing spondylitis blood appeared to be characterized by a TCR beta motif of under 10 highly homologous variants.

MiXCR was run by TCRdb on the 5' RACE reads, yielding one entry per CDR3 protein. The data hold fewer than 200,000 distinct CDR3 sequences, with 18% observed a single time. This sequence originates from a male donor under 30 with ankylosing spondylitis or in good health (not recorded which). Sequenced input: blood, either unsorted or a sorted T cell fraction (not recorded which). The rearrangement uses TRBV4-3 and TRBJ2-1; 16 bases match TRBD2. The DNA for the CDR3 is TGCGCCAGCAGCCAGGGACTAGCGGGAGGGCCTCCCAATGAGCAGTTCTTC. Amino acid sequence: CASSQGLAGGPPNEQFF.